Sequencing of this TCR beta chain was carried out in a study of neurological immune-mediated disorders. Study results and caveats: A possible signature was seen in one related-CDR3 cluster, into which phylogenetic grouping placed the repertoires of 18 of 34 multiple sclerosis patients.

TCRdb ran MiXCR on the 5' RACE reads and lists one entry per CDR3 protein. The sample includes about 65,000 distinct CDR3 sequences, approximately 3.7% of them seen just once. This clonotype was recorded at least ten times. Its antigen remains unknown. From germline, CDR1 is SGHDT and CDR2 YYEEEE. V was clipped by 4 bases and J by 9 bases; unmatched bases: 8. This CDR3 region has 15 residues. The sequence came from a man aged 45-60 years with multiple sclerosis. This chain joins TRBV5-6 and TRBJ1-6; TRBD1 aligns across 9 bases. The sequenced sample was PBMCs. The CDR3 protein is CASSAETGGSSPLHF. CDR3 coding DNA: TGTGCCAGCAGCGCTGAAACAGGGGGCAGTTCACCCCTCCACTTT.